This T cell receptor beta chain derives from a study of long-term antiretroviral therapy in people with HIV. Turning to the study itself: The immediate-ART recommendation dates to 2015, and the earliest samples predate it by about a decade.

Study findings and constraints: Transplant donor controls retained higher diversity, though diversity increased after ART.

This CDR3 region has 11 residues. V was cut by 3 bases and J by 4 bases, with 4 bases left in between. CDR1 is SEHNR, CDR2 FQNEAQ, per germline (reference sequence). Sequencing relied on immunoSEQ assay v3.0, run at survey level. For each individual sample, sequencing targeted about 40,000-55,000 T-cell genomes. Assay: immunoSEQ multiplex PCR; the TCRdb copy retains only in-frame clones and omits some. The sample holds approximately 35,000 clones, 65% to 80% seen once. This clone was counted between two and nine times. Its specificity is unknown. The input for sequencing was unsorted PBMCs, taken 3.1 years after starting antiretroviral therapy. This receptor was obtained from a woman aged 45-59 years with HIV. The rearrangement joins TRBV7-9 to TRBJ2-7; unclear D gene. For the CDR3, the DNA is TGTGCCAGCAGCTTGAGGTACGAGCAGTACTTC. As protein: CASSLRYEQYF.